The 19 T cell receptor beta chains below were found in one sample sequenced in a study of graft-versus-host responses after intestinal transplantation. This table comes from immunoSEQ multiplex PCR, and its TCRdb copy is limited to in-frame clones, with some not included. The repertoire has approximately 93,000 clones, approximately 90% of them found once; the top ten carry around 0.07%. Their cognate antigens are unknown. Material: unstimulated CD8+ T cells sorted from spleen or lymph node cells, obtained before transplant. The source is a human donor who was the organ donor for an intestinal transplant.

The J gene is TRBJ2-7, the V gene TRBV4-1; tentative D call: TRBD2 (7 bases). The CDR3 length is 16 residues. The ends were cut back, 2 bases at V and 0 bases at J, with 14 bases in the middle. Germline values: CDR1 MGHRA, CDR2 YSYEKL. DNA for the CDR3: TGCGCCAGCAGCCAACCAGGGGAGGGGCGCTCCTACGAGCAGTACTTC. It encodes CASSQPGEGRSYEQYF.

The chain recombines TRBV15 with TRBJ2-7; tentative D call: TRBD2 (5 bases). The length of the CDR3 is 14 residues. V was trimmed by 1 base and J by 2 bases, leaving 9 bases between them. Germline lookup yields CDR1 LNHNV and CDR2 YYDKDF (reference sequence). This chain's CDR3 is CATSRAGETYEQYF. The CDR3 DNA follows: TGTGCCACCAGCAGAGCCGGGGAAACCTACGAGCAGTACTTC.

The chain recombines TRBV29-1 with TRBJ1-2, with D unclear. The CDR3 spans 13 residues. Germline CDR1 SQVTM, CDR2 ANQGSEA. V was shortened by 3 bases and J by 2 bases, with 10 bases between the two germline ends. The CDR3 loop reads CSVDFGGNYGYTF. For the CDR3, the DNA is TGCAGCGTTGATTTTGGAGGAAACTATGGCTACACCTTC.

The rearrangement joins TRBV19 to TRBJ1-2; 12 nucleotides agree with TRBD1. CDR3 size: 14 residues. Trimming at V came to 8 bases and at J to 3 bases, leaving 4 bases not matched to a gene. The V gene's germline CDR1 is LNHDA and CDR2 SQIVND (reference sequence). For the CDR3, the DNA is TGTGCCAGTCGGGACAGGGGGCAGGACTATGGCTACACCTTC. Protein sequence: CASRDRGQDYGYTF.

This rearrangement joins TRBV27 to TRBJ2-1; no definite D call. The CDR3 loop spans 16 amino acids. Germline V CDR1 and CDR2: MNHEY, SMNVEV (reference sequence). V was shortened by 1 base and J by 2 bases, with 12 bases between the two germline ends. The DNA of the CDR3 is TGTGCCAGCAGTTTATATGGCGGATTCACCTACAATGAGCAGTTCTTC. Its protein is CASSLYGGFTYNEQFF.

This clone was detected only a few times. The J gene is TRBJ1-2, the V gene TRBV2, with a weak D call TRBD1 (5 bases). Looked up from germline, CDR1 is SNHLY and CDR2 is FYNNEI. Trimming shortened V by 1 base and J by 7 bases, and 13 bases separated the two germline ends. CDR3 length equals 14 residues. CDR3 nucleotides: TGTGCCAGCAGTGAAGGGAGACAGATGGGTGGCTACACCTTC. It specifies CASSEGRQMGGYTF.

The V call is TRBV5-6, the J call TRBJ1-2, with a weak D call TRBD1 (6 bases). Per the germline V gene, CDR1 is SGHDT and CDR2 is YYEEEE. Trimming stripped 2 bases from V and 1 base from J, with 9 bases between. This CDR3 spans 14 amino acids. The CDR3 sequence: CASSFGTLNYGYTF. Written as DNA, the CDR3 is TGTGCCAGCAGCTTCGGGACACTTAACTATGGCTACACCTTC.

In DNA, the CDR3 is TGCGCCAGCAGCCAAGTAGGGAGTCAGCCCCAGCATTTT. This codes for CASSQVGSQPQHF. This chain joins TRBV4-1 and TRBJ1-5; D remains unclear. The CDR3 totals 13 residues. Germline V lookup: CDR1 MGHRA, CDR2 YSYEKL. The V gene lost 1 base and the J gene lost 6 bases, with 7 bases spanning the gap.

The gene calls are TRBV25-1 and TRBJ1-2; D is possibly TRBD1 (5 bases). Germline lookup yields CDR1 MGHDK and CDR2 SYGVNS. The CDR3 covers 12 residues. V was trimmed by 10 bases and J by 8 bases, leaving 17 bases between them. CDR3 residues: CAINRGLDGYTF. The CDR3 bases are TGTGCCATCAATAGGGGTCTCGACGGCTACACCTTC.

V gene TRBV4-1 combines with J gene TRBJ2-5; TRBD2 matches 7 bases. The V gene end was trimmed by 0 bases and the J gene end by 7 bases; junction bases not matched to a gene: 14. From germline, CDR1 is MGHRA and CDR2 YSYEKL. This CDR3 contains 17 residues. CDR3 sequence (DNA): TGCGCCAGCAGCCAAGATCGTTCTAGCGGTACCAGATGGACCCAGTACTTC. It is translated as CASSQDRSSGTRWTQYF.

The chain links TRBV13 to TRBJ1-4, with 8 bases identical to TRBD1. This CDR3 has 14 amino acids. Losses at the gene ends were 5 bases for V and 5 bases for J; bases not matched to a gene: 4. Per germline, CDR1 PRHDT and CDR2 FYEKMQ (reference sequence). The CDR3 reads CASSNRGENEKLFF. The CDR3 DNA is TGTGCCAGCAGCAACAGGGGGGAGAATGAAAAACTGTTTTTT.

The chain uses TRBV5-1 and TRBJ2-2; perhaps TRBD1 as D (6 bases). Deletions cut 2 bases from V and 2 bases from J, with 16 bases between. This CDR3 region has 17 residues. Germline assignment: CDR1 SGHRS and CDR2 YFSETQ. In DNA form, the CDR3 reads TGCGCCAGCAGCTTCGCAGGGGCGAGAATAAACACCGGGGAGCTGTTTTTT. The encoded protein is CASSFAGARINTGELFF.

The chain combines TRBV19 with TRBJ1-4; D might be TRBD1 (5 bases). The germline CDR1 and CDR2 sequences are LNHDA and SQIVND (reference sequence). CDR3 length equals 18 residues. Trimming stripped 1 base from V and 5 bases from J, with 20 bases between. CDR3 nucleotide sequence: TGTGCCAGTAGTATAGGCCCCCACCGTGGAGGGGTAAATGAAAAACTGTTTTTT. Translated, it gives CASSIGPHRGGVNEKLFF.

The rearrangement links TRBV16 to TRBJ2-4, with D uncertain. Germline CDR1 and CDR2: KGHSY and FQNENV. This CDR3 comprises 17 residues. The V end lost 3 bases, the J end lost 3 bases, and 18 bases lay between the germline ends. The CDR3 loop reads CASSHFSFRLGKNIQYF. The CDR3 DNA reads TGTGCCAGCAGCCACTTTAGTTTCCGACTGGGCAAAAACATTCAGTACTTC.

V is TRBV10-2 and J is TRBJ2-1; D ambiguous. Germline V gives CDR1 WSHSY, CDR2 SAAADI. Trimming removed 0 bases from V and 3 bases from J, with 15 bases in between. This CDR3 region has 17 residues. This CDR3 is CASSESIQARDYNEQFF. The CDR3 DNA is TGCGCCAGCAGTGAGTCGATTCAGGCGAGAGACTACAATGAGCAGTTCTTC.

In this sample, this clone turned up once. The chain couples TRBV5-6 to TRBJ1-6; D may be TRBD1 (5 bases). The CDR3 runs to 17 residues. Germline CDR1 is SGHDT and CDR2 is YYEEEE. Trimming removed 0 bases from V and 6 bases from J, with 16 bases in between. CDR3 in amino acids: CASSLGIMGGINSPLHF. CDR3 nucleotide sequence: TGTGCCAGCAGCTTGGGGATAATGGGGGGGATTAATTCACCCCTCCACTTT.

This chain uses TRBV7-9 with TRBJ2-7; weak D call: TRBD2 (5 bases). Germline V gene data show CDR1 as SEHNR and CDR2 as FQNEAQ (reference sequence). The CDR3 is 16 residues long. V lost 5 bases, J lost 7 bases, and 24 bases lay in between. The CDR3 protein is CASSRFFYEGVEEQYF. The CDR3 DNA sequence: TGTGCCAGCAGCCGCTTCTTCTATGAGGGAGTAGAAGAGCAGTACTTC.

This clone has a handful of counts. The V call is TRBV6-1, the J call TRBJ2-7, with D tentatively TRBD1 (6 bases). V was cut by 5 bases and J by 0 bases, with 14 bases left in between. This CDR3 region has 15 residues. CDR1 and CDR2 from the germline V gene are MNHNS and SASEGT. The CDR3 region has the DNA TGTGCCAGCAGTCCCCTGGGCAGGGGCTCCTACGAGCAGTACTTC. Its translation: CASSPLGRGSYEQYF.

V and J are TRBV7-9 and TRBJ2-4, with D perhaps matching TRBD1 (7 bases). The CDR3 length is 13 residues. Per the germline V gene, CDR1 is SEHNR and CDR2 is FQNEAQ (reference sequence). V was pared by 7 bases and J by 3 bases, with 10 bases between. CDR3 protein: CASTGDSKNIQYF. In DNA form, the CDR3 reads TGTGCCAGCACGGGGGACAGCAAAAACATTCAGTACTTC.